The source of this TCR beta chain is a study of long-term antiretroviral therapy in people with HIV (dated by TCRdb to the early 2020s). General notes on the study: The earliest samples were collected about a decade before the 2015 WHO recommendation for immediate ART, when ART was typically delayed until CD4 counts fell. From some 33 adults with confirmed HIV infection, the cohort provided over 150 cryopreserved PBMC samples, gathered serially across a mean of about six years (range 1-12). No cross-contamination during QIAcube processing was shown when test extractions of a monoclonal T-cell line were performed alongside about 30 polyclonal samples. About a third of the roughly 30 participants with HIV were female. A retrospective serial study tested whether changes in peripheral blood TRB repertoire composition and diversity were associated with ART initiation and durable HIV suppression.

Study-wide findings and limitations: At every time point, the repertoire was dominated by expanded TRB clones first identified before ART initiation, although this dominance fluctuated and, in many PLHIV, declined after ART. Compared with controls, HIV repertoires had narrower CDR3 length ranges, and the network structure pointed to an antigen-experienced repertoire that shifted only slightly toward naive after ART. Starting ART was linked to a significant rise in TRB diversity, yet even with long-term ART the diversity remained significantly lower than in transplant donor controls. Because pre-ART samples had limited cell numbers, profiling was done on unsorted PBMC rather than on sorted CD4+ and CD8+ T cells. Owing to limited PBMC availability, only the TCR beta chain was sequenced, without alpha chain pairing. Inferences about post-ART repertoire changes are limited because no data were available on ART adherence, viral resistance or therapy changes. The samples were dated from about 2003 to 2018, and the ART regimens that were used may be less effective than current ART regimens.

Comments on this clone: Its cognate antigen has yet to be identified. The sample holds no much larger clone one base away, and base qualities are not on file.

According to the germline V gene, CDR1 reads SQVTM and CDR2 reads ANQGSEA. The CDR3 contains 16 residues, cysteine and phenylalanine counted. CDR3 DNA only is kept here, 48 bases in frame from base 1. V lost 0 bases and J lost 6 bases, and the count of bases not matched to a germline gene is 9. The immunoSEQ hsTCRB v3.0 assay was used at survey level resolution for TRB variable region sequencing. TRB sequencing targeted a depth of 40,000-50,000 T-cell genomes per sample. TRB libraries were pooled and sequenced on an Illumina MiSeq using a v3 150-cycle kit. The study's processing was this. Repertoire analysis ran in R within a reproducible Nextflow workflow covering QC, data transformation and analysis. Custom analyses were implemented in LymphoSeq2, an R package for AIRR-Seq data exploration. A few samples that yielded fewer than 5000 total TRB sequences were excluded, so that more than 150 HIV repertoires were analyzed. Of the roughly 190 retained HIV repertoires, 55 to 60 were collected before and 120 to 140 after ART initiation. Repertoires were downsampled to 5000 TRB nucleotide sequences, with summary statistics averaged over 100 downsampling iterations. Only TRB sequences with CDR3 regions of at least seven amino acids were retained for analysis. Diversity was measured with a Shannon entropy-derived clonality score and the Gini coefficient. In the repertoire networks, any two of the top 5000 CDR3 amino acid sequences were connected whenever the two sequences differed by an edit distance of one. For TRB CDR3 amino acid sequences, GLIPH2 was used to predict antigen specificity groups and MHC restriction. To flag known associations with CMV, EBV, HIV or tissue antigens, CDR3 amino acid sequences were compared against VDJdb and McPAS-TCR. Pre-ART, post-ART and control groups were compared with Wilcoxon signed-rank tests and Holm-Bonferroni correction. Here the immuneACCESS table is served through TCRdb, limited to in-frame sequences with V and J called. Missing clones are a known gap in these copies; in checked studies unresolved V genes cover under half, and the rest lacks a known reason. V and J calls and clone size are copied from that table; D and trimming were computed from the DNA. In this sample the table shows about 39,000 clones, roughly 85% of which occur a single time. Together, the top ten hold 5.7% of the sample.

To be included, a participant needed at least one PBMC sample from before ART initiation plus at least two post-ART samples. Treatment was received in the United States of America by all participants with HIV. Cryopreserved samples of about 0.95-10 million PBMC were thawed and washed before DNA extraction. At the time of the earliest PBMC sample for each participant with HIV, ages ranged from roughly 20 to 54 years. PBMC samples were contributed by each participant from 1-4 timepoints before ART initiation and 2-8 timepoints after ART initiation, with a median of 7 samples. Serial HIV viral load, CD4+ T-cell count, ART history and demographic data were obtained for every participant. A Qiagen kit on a QIAcube was used to extract genomic DNA from unsorted PBMC, with samples processed in batches of 12.

Sequencing used unsorted PBMCs, obtained 3.1 years after starting antiretroviral therapy. The chain is assembled from TRBV29-1 and TRBJ2-1; 9 bases in between match TRBD1. The clonotype was recovered from a woman aged 50 to 65 with HIV. The bases read TGCAGCGTTGAAGATCAGGACAGGGGCCGATTCAATGAGCAGTTCTTC. The encoded protein is CSVEDQDRGRFNEQFF.